Listed here are 23 T cell receptor beta chains from one sample, sequenced in a study of shared clonotypes between healthy human individuals. Terminally differentiated effector memory CD45RA+ cells were excluded by CCR7 positive selection of CD45RO-negative cells. Generated by immunoSEQ multiplex PCR, the TCRdb table keeps only in-frame clones and is missing some. Of fewer than 700,000 clones detected, approximately 95% appear once; the ten largest clones hold about 0.11%. The sequenced sample was naive CD8+ T cells sorted from blood. All receptors derive from a woman in her twenties or thirties in good health.

The chain uses TRBV5-6 and TRBJ2-7, with 9 bases identical to TRBD2. Trimming at V came to 4 bases and at J to 1 base, leaving 9 bases not matched to a gene. The CDR3 is 16 residues long. Germline assignment: CDR1 SGHDT and CDR2 YYEEEE. The CDR3 region is CASSQILAGPSYEQYF. The CDR3 DNA is TGTGCCAGCAGCCAGATACTAGCGGGTCCATCCTACGAGCAGTACTTC. Combining the CDR3 with reference TRBV5-6 and TRBJ2-7 gives the whole variable domain DAGVTQSPTHLIKTRGQQVTLRCSPKSGHDTVSWYQQALGQGPQFIFQYYEEEERQRGNFPDRFSGHQFPNYSSELNVNALLLGDSALYLCASSQILAGPSYEQYFGPGTRLTVT.

CDR3 loop: CASSYTPGLGAYF. CDR3 DNA: TGTGCCAGCAGCTACACCCCGGGTCTAGGGGCGTACTTC. This sequence joins TRBV7-9 and TRBJ2-7, with TRBD1 as a possible D gene (5 bases). The V end lost 4 bases, the J end lost 12 bases, and 19 bases lay between the germline ends. The CDR3 loop spans 13 amino acids. Germline assignment: CDR1 SEHNR and CDR2 FQNEAQ (reference sequence).

The chain is built from TRBV29-1 and TRBJ1-4; D not resolved. V was clipped by 0 bases and J by 2 bases, with 10 bases between them. This CDR3 contains 15 residues. CDR1 SQVTM and CDR2 ANQGSEA come from the germline V gene. For the CDR3, the DNA is TGCAGCGTTGAAGAAGGCACGGTTACTAATGAAAAACTGTTTTTT. As protein: CSVEEGTVTNEKLFF. Full variable domain (rest looked up from reference TRBV29-1 and TRBJ1-4): SAVISQKPSRDICQRGTSLTIQCQVDSQVTMMFWYRQQPGQSLTLIATANQGSEATYESGFVIDKFPISRPNLTFSTLTVSNMSPEDSSIYLCSVEEGTVTNEKLFFGSGTQLSVL.

The J gene is TRBJ2-1, the V gene TRBV5-6; D possibly corresponds to TRBD1 (6 bases). This CDR3 is built from 16 residues. The V gene's germline CDR1 is SGHDT and CDR2 YYEEEE. Trimming shortened V by 0 bases and J by 0 bases, and 10 bases separated the two germline ends. The CDR3 reads CASSLEGEISYNEQFF. The CDR3 DNA reads TGTGCCAGCAGCTTGGAGGGGGAGATCTCCTACAATGAGCAGTTCTTC.

This chain connects TRBV13 to TRBJ2-5; 7 nucleotides agree with TRBD1. The DNA end is more similar to TRBJ2-7, so the J call may be wrong. The germline CDR1 and CDR2 sequences are PRHDT and FYEKMQ (reference sequence). This CDR3 is built from 16 residues. Here the CDR3 DNA reads TGTGCCAGCACCGATTCATCCCGGGGACAGTGGGTCGAGCAGTACTTC. Encoded protein: CASTDSSRGQWVEQYF.

This clone was recorded a few times. The chain employs TRBV27 and TRBJ1-5; no clear D gene. The CDR3 consists of 12 residues. Looked up from germline, CDR1 is MNHEY and CDR2 is SMNVEV (reference sequence). The V end was cut by 5 bases, the J end by 7 bases, with 9 bases between. CDR3 DNA sequence: TGTGCCAGCAGTACGGTAGGCCAGCCCCAGCATTTT. Protein: CASSTVGQPQHF.

The rearrangement uses TRBV27 and TRBJ1-3; D is possibly TRBD1 (5 bases). Germline CDR1 is MNHEY and CDR2 is SMNVEV (reference sequence). This CDR3 contains 15 residues. The V end was cut by 6 bases, the J end by 4 bases, with 16 bases between. The CDR3, as DNA: TGTGCCAGCAGAACCCACCGGGACGGGGGAAACACCATATATTTT. Translation: CASRTHRDGGNTIYF.

The chain is built from TRBV6-1 and TRBJ2-3, with 13 bases aligning to TRBD2. Trimming removed 3 bases from V and 3 bases from J; junction bases left unmatched: 9. CDR3 length: 18 amino acids. CDR1 MNHNS and CDR2 SASEGT come from the germline V gene. The DNA for the CDR3 is TGTGCCAGCAGTGAGGGACTAGCGGGGAGGTCCTTAACAGATACGCAGTATTTT. Its protein product is CASSEGLAGRSLTDTQYF.

The chain employs TRBV27 and TRBJ2-5; TRBD1 might be the D (8 bases). The CDR3 is made up of 14 amino acids. V shed 2 bases and J shed 5 bases, with 12 bases lying between them. Germline CDR1 is MNHEY and CDR2 is SMNVEV (reference sequence). Written as DNA, the CDR3 is TGTGCCAGCAGTTTAACACAGGGGGGGGAGACCCAGTACTTC. Its protein product is CASSLTQGGETQYF.

This rearrangement joins TRBV11-2 to TRBJ1-2; D may be TRBD1 (6 bases). The CDR3 has 13 residues. V lost 5 bases to trimming and J lost 5 bases, with 12 bases between them. Germline V gives CDR1 SGHAT, CDR2 FQNNGV. The CDR3 loop reads CASSQDSGYGYTF. CDR3 bases: TGTGCCAGCAGCCAGGACAGTGGATATGGCTACACCTTC.

The V call is TRBV7-1, the J call TRBJ2-5; 7 bases agree with TRBD1. TRBV7-1 is an open reading frame, and its role is uncertain. V lost 6 bases and J lost 5; bases outside the gene matches: 12. This CDR3 is 15 amino acids long. CDR3 loop: CASRPTQGLGETQYF. The CDR3, as DNA: TGTGCCAGCAGGCCAACACAGGGGCTTGGGGAGACCCAGTACTTC.

The chain carries TRBV7-8 and TRBJ2-7, with a possible D match to TRBD2 (6 bases). Trimming took off 1 base at V and 4 bases at J, with 11 bases between the two ends. Germline CDR1 and CDR2: SGHVS and FQNEAQ. The CDR3 has 14 residues. CDR3: CASSLVADKYEQYF. DNA of the CDR3: TGTGCCAGCAGCTTAGTAGCGGATAAGTACGAGCAGTACTTC.

The rearrangement uses TRBV5-1 and TRBJ2-7; 7 bases agree with TRBD2. The CDR3 has 12 amino acids. J gave up 2 bases and V 7 bases, and 3 bases lay outside the gene matches. In germline, CDR1 is SGHRS, CDR2 YFSETQ. The CDR3 coding sequence is TGCGCCAGCGGGACTACAGCCTACGAGCAGTACTTC. It yields the protein CASGTTAYEQYF. The entire variable domain, with the rest obtained from reference TRBV5-1 and TRBJ2-7, is as follows: KAGVTQTPRYLIKTRGQQVTLSCSPISGHRSVSWYQQTPGQGLQFLFEYFSETQRNKGNFPGRFSGRQFSNSRSEMNVSTLELGDSALYLCASGTTAYEQYFGPGTRLTVT.

The chain has TRBV7-3 and TRBJ2-7; maybe TRBD1 (6 bases). This CDR3 has 15 residues. Trimming took off 2 bases at V and 9 bases at J, with 20 bases between the two ends. Germline V gene sequence: CDR1 SGHTA, CDR2 FQGTGA. CDR3 sequence (DNA): TGTGCCAGCAGCTTAGGTCCCAGGGGTTTTTTAGGGCAGTACTTC. It yields the protein CASSLGPRGFLGQYF.

This chain uses TRBV4-1 with TRBJ1-4; D unresolved. Trimming cost V 0 bases and J 7 bases, with 3 bases left between them. Germline V gene lookup returns CDR1 MGHRA and CDR2 YSYEKL. The CDR3 extends over 12 amino acids. The CDR3 loop reads CASSQDSEKLFF. CDR3 DNA: TGCGCCAGCAGCCAAGATAGTGAAAAACTGTTTTTT.

The chain is built from TRBV27 and TRBJ2-3; no clear D. V lost 3 bases and J lost 1, with 11 bases in between. CDR1 MNHEY and CDR2 SMNVEV come from the germline V gene (reference sequence). CDR3 size: 15 residues. In DNA form, the CDR3 reads TGTGCCAGCAGTTTGGTGGCGGTTGGCACAGATACGCAGTATTTT. Its translation: CASSLVAVGTDTQYF.

The chain combines TRBV27 with TRBJ2-7; the match to TRBD2 covers 8 bases. Trimming removed 5 bases from V and 6 bases from J; junction bases left unmatched: 6. Germline CDR1 and CDR2: MNHEY and SMNVEV (reference sequence). This CDR3 has 13 amino acids. This CDR3 is CASSATRGGEQYF. CDR3 nucleotides: TGTGCCAGCAGTGCGACTCGGGGGGGCGAGCAGTACTTC.

The chain uses TRBV6-1 and TRBJ1-1; 8 bases agree with TRBD1. Per germline, CDR1 MNHNS and CDR2 SASEGT. This CDR3 comprises 13 residues. J gave up 4 bases and V 3 bases, and 1 base lay outside the gene matches. CDR3 sequence (DNA): TGTGCCAGCAGTGAGACAGGGGCCACTGAAGCTTTCTTT. Translating gives CASSETGATEAFF.

The chain recombines TRBV11-2 with TRBJ2-1; D is perhaps TRBD2 (5 bases). The germline CDR1 and CDR2 sequences are SGHAT and FQNNGV. This CDR3 region has 15 residues. Trimming pared 5 bases from V and 5 bases from J, leaving 16 bases between. In nucleotides, the CDR3 is TGTGCCAGCAGCCCCAGAAGCGGAAATAACAATGAGCAGTTCTTC. This gives the protein CASSPRSGNNNEQFF.

The rearrangement uses TRBV6-1 and TRBJ2-1, with 7 bases identical to TRBD2. J lost 9 bases, V lost 6 bases, and 8 bases had no gene match. The CDR3 runs 13 residues. Germline assignment: CDR1 MNHNS and CDR2 SASEGT. Here the CDR3 reads CASSLTSLLEQFF. The CDR3 DNA reads as TGTGCCAGCAGCCTGACTAGCTTGCTTGAGCAGTTCTTC.

This chain links TRBV7-3 with TRBJ2-1; TRBD1 agrees at 10 bases. This CDR3 region has 14 residues. CDR1 is SGHTA and CDR2 is FQGTGA in the germline V gene. The J segment lost 4 bases and the V segment lost 6 bases, leaving 3 bases of the junction unmatched. The CDR3 spells CASSDRGLYNEQFF. As DNA, the CDR3 is TGTGCCAGCAGTGACAGGGGGCTATACAATGAGCAGTTCTTC.

This chain uses TRBV9 with TRBJ2-1; 9 nucleotides agree with TRBD1. The CDR3 loop spans 14 amino acids. J gave up 8 bases and V 3 bases, and 6 bases lay outside the gene matches. Germline CDR1 is SGDLS and CDR2 is YYNGEE. The CDR3: CASSATGGGDEQFF. DNA for the CDR3: TGTGCCAGCAGCGCGACAGGGGGAGGAGATGAGCAGTTCTTC.

The V gene is TRBV19, the J gene TRBJ1-1; D ambiguous. The CDR3 runs to 12 residues. Trimming removed 5 bases from V and 7 bases from J, with 11 bases in between. Germline CDR1 and CDR2: LNHDA and SQIVND (reference sequence). DNA for the CDR3: TGTGCCAGTAGTGCCCCCTCGCTTGAAGCTTTCTTT. It yields the protein CASSAPSLEAFF. Combining the CDR3 with reference TRBV19 and TRBJ1-1 gives the whole variable domain DGGITQSPKYLFRKEGQNVTLSCEQNLNHDAMYWYRQDPGQGLRLIYYSQIVNDFQKGDIAEGYSVSREKKESFPLTVTSAQKNPTAFYLCASSAPSLEAFFGQGTRLTVV.